This record looks at one TCR beta chain sequence and its context. The junction had 8 bases not matched to a gene; V was cut back by 4 bases and J by 6 bases. The CDR3 spans 15 residues. The sample originates from a study of patients and donors after allogeneic stem cell transplantation. TCRdb reprocessed the RT-PCR reads with MiXCR, giving one entry per CDR3 protein. The sample yields approximately 160,000 distinct CDR3 sequences, roughly 31% seen once. This receptor was obtained from a human donor who was either an allogeneic HSCT recipient or a stem cell or donor lymphocyte infusion donor (not recorded which). It is not recorded whose cells these are; they may come from a transplant donor. Sequencing was carried out using blood, either unsorted or a sorted T cell fraction (not recorded which). This rearrangement joins TRBV12-3 or TRBV12-4 to TRBJ2-2; 7 positions agree with TRBD1. The CDR3 spells CASSSRGDRAGELFF. The CDR3 DNA follows: TGTGCCAGCAGTTCCCGGGGCGACAGGGCCGGGGAGCTGTTTTTT.